The sample holds a few counts of the clone carrying this T cell receptor (beta chain). What it binds is not known. This record comes from a study of radiation and T cells in renal cell carcinoma. Study-level points and caveats: Irradiated tumors had higher TCR clonality than control tumors.

Profiled with immunoSEQ multiplex PCR; TCRdb holds only in-frame clones, not every one. This table holds tens of thousands of clones, about half found once. Documented treatment: 15 Gy SBRT to primary tumor, nephrectomy 4 weeks later. The patient's renal cell carcinoma had clear cell pathology. Trimming took 4 bases from V and 3 from J, leaving 7 bases between them. The CDR3 has 13 amino acids. Germline V CDR1 and CDR2: SGHTA, FQGNSA. The rearrangement links TRBV7-2 to TRBJ1-5, with D unresolved. The source material was tumor tissue, sampled from a patient whose treatment included radiotherapy and nephrectomy. The receptor's source is a woman in her forties or fifties with renal cell carcinoma. The DNA for the CDR3 is TGTGCCAGCAGCTGGATTATCAATCAGCCCCAGCATTTT. It specifies CASSWIINQPQHF.